This T cell receptor beta chain comes out of a study of blood T cells in healthy people across ages. Study-level results: Per-million-T-cell TCR beta diversity fell roughly linearly with age.

A second PCR of about 7 to 12 cycles used a sample-barcoded 5' primer and a J-beta primer mix. Template switching added a 12-random-nucleotide identifier to every cDNA molecule. TCRdb reanalysed the 5' RACE reads using MiXCR and keeps one entry per CDR3 protein. This sample has about 1,500,000 distinct CDR3 sequences, with 42% found just once. CDR3 length: 18 residues. Per germline, CDR1 MNHEY and CDR2 SVGAGI. Healthy Caucasians from Russia aged roughly 6 to 95 served as donors. Isolated PBMCs totaled at least 7 million in each sample. A word on this clonotype: The antigen is undetermined. Germline is not matched at one junction end, which may reflect a read error.

The chain carries TRBV6-5 and TRBJ2-3; TRBD2 is a possible D gene (6 bases). Sample: blood. This clonotype was sampled from a young woman in good health. CDR3 coding DNA: TGCGCCAGCAGTTACTCGACTATCGGACTAACTAGCACAGATACGCAGTATTTT. Amino acid sequence: CASSYSTIGLTSTDTQYF.